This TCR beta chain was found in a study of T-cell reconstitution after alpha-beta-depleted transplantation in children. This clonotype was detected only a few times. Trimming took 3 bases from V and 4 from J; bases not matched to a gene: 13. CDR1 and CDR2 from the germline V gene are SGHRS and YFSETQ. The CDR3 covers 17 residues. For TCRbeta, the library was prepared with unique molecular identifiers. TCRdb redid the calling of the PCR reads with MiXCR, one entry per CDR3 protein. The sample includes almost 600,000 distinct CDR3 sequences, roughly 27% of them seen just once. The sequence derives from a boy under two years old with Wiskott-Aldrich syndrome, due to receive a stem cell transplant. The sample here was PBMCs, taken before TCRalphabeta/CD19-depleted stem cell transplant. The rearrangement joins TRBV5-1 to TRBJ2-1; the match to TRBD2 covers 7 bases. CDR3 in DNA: TGCGCCAGCAGCTCAGGAGCCGGGACTACCCTATACAATGAGCAGTTCTTC. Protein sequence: CASSSGAGTTLYNEQFF.